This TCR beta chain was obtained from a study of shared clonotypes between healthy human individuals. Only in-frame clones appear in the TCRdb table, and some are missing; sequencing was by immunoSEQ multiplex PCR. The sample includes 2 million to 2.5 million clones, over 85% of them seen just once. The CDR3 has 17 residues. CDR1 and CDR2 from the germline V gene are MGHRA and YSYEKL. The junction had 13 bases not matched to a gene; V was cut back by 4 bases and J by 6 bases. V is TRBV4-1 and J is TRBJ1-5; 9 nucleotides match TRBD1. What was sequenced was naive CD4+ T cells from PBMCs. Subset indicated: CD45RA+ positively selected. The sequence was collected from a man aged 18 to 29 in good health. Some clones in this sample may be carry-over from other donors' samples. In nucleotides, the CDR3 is TGCGCCAGCAGCCGCACCCCGCTTGACAGGGGGTCTCAGCCCCAGCATTTT. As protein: CASSRTPLDRGSQPQHF.